One and the same sample provided the 29 T cell receptor beta chains below, sequenced in a study of vaccination effects on CD4 cells after COVID-19. Their target antigens are unknown. ViraFEST used viral peptide pools to expand antigen-specific CD4+ T cells before sequencing. The culture ran for around 10 days before CD4+ T cells were isolated. Among the vaccine recipients, none had a prior SARS-CoV-2 infection, and nucleocapsid antibodies were negative. Assay used: immunoSEQ multiplex PCR; TCRdb lists only in-frame clones, some missing. The table lists about 34,000 clones, roughly 73% of them singletons. The sequenced sample was CD4+ T cells from PBMCs cultured with HCoV-OC43 spike peptides, obtained before COVID-19 vaccination. Subset here: HCoV-OC43 spike overlapping peptide pool stimulation. These receptors all come from a human donor who received a COVID-19 vaccine.

The gene calls are TRBV2 and TRBJ2-3, with 8 bases that match TRBD2. Germline V gives CDR1 SNHLY, CDR2 FYNNEI. After removal of 5 bases from V and 0 bases from J, the junction contained 10 bases not matched to a gene. This CDR3 is built from 17 residues. Here the CDR3 reads CASSTGRGRPSTDTQYF. The CDR3 DNA follows: TGTGCCAGCAGTACAGGTCGCGGGAGGCCTAGCACAGATACGCAGTATTTT.

J is TRBJ2-2 and V is TRBV7-2; TRBD1 agrees at 11 bases. Unmatched junction bases numbered 1, after V lost 5 bases and J lost 5 bases. This CDR3 comprises 14 residues. Per germline, CDR1 SGHTA and CDR2 FQGNSA. CDR3: CASSGQGATGELFF. The CDR3 nucleotides read TGTGCCAGCAGCGGACAGGGGGCGACCGGGGAGCTGTTTTTT.

The V call is TRBV20-1, the J call TRBJ2-5; possible D gene TRBD2, 5 bases. The CDR3 is 13 amino acids. CDR1 DFQATT and CDR2 SNEGSKA come from the germline V gene (reference sequence). V was trimmed by 6 bases and J by 5 bases, leaving 16 bases between them. The CDR3 protein is CSASTRSGETQYF. CDR3 sequence (DNA): TGCAGTGCCAGTACTAGGAGCGGCGAGACCCAGTACTTC.

CDR3 in amino acids: CASSQDVAGGYEQYF. CDR3 DNA: TGCGCCAGCAGCCAAGATGTCGCGGGGGGCTACGAGCAGTACTTC. The chain employs TRBV4-3 and TRBJ2-7; the match to TRBD2 covers 8 bases. The V gene end was trimmed by 0 bases and the J gene end by 3 bases; junction bases not matched to a gene: 4. The CDR3 is 15 amino acids. The V gene's germline CDR1 is LGHNA and CDR2 YSLEER.

V usage is TRBV6-2 or TRBV6-3 and J usage is TRBJ2-3, with TRBD2 as a possible D gene (6 bases). Per the germline V gene, CDR1 is MNHEY and CDR2 is SVGEGT. V lost 6 bases and J lost 4, with 14 bases in between. There are 14 residues in the CDR3. CDR3 bases: TGTGCCAGCAGCCCCAACGCGGGACCAGATACGCAGTATTTT. Translation gives CASSPNAGPDTQYF.

The V gene is TRBV13, the J gene TRBJ2-7; possibly TRBD2 for D (6 bases). V lost 5 bases to trimming and J lost 0 bases, with 14 bases between them. Germline V lookup: CDR1 PRHDT, CDR2 FYEKMQ (reference sequence). This CDR3 has 15 amino acids. CDR3 in amino acids: CASSPKWRDSYEQYF. The CDR3 nucleotides read TGTGCCAGCAGCCCCAAATGGCGGGACTCCTACGAGCAGTACTTC. The entire variable domain, with the rest obtained from reference TRBV13 and TRBJ2-7, is as follows: AAGVIQSPRHLIKEKRETATLKCYPIPRHDTVYWYQQGPGQDPQFLISFYEKMQSDKGSIPDRFSAQQFSDYHSELNMSSLELGDSALYFCASSPKWRDSYEQYFGPGTRLTVT.

V and J are TRBV7-2 and TRBJ2-5, with a possible D match to TRBD1 (6 bases). V was trimmed by 5 bases and J by 3 bases, leaving 13 bases between them. The CDR3 consists of 14 residues. Germline V gives CDR1 SGHTA, CDR2 FQGNSA. CDR3 DNA: TGTGCCAGCAGCCTCGGGACAACCAAAGAGACCCAGTACTTC. This codes for CASSLGTTKETQYF.

V usage is TRBV4-1 and J usage is TRBJ1-5, with TRBD1 matching 7 bases. In germline, CDR1 is MGHRA, CDR2 YSYEKL. The V and J ends lost 0 bases and 5 bases, in that order; junction bases with no gene match: 4. The length of the CDR3 is 15 residues. CDR3 region: CASSQEGTVDQPQHF. The CDR3, as DNA: TGCGCCAGCAGCCAAGAAGGGACAGTCGATCAGCCCCAGCATTTT.

This clone was seen more than once but under ten times. The V gene is TRBV7-9, the J gene TRBJ2-1; TRBD2 matches at 7 bases. The CDR3 totals 13 residues. CDR1 is SEHNR, CDR2 FQNEAQ, per germline (reference sequence). Germline trimming cut 5 bases from V and 9 bases from J; bases unmatched to any gene: 7. The CDR3: CASSGREFREQFF. The CDR3, as DNA: TGTGCCAGCAGCGGGCGGGAGTTCCGTGAGCAGTTCTTC. The entire variable domain, with the rest obtained from reference TRBV7-9 and TRBJ2-1, is as follows: DTGVSQNPRHKITKRGQNVTFRCDPISEHNRLYWYRQTLGQGPEFLTYFQNEAQLEKSRLLSDRFSAERPKGSFSTLEIQRTEQGDSAMYLCASSGREFREQFFGPGTRLTVL.

The rearrangement links TRBV2 to TRBJ2-5; 7 nucleotides align to TRBD2. V lost 7 bases and J lost 5; bases outside the gene matches: 7. CDR3 length: 13 residues. Germline CDR1 reads SNHLY; CDR2 reads FYNNEI. The CDR3 DNA follows: TGTGCCAGCAATACGGGAGGATACGAGACCCAGTACTTC. Protein product: CASNTGGYETQYF.

V gene TRBV12-3 or TRBV12-4 combines with J gene TRBJ2-7; D uncertain. The CDR3 contains 13 residues. V shed 6 bases and J shed 6 bases, with 15 bases lying between them. The CDR3 loop is CASRYARLSEQYF. The CDR3 bases are TGTGCCAGCAGATATGCACGGCTTAGCGAGCAGTACTTC.

The chain combines TRBV12-3 or TRBV12-4 with TRBJ2-7; D gene unclear. Trimming took 3 bases from V and 3 from J, leaving 6 bases between them. The CDR3 contains 12 residues. The CDR3 loop is CASSFRSYEQYF. The CDR3 bases are TGTGCCAGCAGTTTTCGCAGCTACGAGCAGTACTTC.

The V and J genes are TRBV15 and TRBJ2-3, with 8 bases that match TRBD2. V shed 0 bases, J shed 2 bases, and the junction held 7 bases outside the gene matches. The CDR3 has 17 amino acids. The germline CDR1 and CDR2 sequences are LNHNV and YYDKDF (reference sequence). CDR3 sequence (DNA): TGTGCCACCAGCAGAGACACTAGCGGAGCCGTCACAGATACGCAGTATTTT. It codes for CATSRDTSGAVTDTQYF.

This rearrangement joins TRBV28 to TRBJ1-2; possibly TRBD1 for D (6 bases). V was shortened by 2 bases and J by 7 bases, with 11 bases between the two germline ends. Per germline, CDR1 MDHEN and CDR2 SYDVKM. The CDR3 has 13 residues. This CDR3 reads CASSLRPGAGYTF. The DNA of the CDR3 is TGTGCCAGCAGTTTAAGACCAGGGGCTGGCTACACCTTC.

The chain recombines TRBV5-1 with TRBJ1-1; TRBD1 might be the D (5 bases). This CDR3 comprises 15 residues. Per germline, CDR1 SGHRS and CDR2 YFSETQ. Deletions cut 0 bases from V and 1 base from J, with 10 bases between. CDR3 DNA sequence: TGCGCCAGCAGCTTGGCCAGGGTATCGAACACTGAAGCTTTCTTT. Its protein product is CASSLARVSNTEAFF.

The chain carries TRBV3-1 (or the pseudogene TRBV3-2) and TRBJ1-1; D may be TRBD1 (5 bases). CDR1 LGHDT and CDR2 YNNKEL come from the germline V gene (reference sequence). The CDR3 covers 14 residues. V was shortened by 6 bases and J by 5 bases, with 16 bases between the two germline ends. The CDR3 loop is CASRSRESRTEAFF. CDR3 DNA sequence: TGTGCCAGCAGATCCAGGGAATCGAGGACTGAAGCTTTCTTT.

As DNA, the CDR3 is TGTGCCAGCAGTTACCGGACAGGGTGGAGAAATTCACCCCTCCACTTT. Translating gives CASSYRTGWRNSPLHF. The chain is built from TRBV6-2 or TRBV6-3 and TRBJ1-6; 8 nucleotides agree with TRBD1. Germline V lookup: CDR1 MNHEY, CDR2 SVGEGT. The trim removed 2 bases at V and 7 bases at J, leaving 7 bases unmatched. CDR3 size: 16 residues.

The J gene is TRBJ1-3, the V gene TRBV7-8; D perhaps matches TRBD1 (5 bases). The V gene lost 5 bases and the J gene lost 9 bases, with 14 bases spanning the gap. CDR3 size: 13 residues. The germline V gene has CDR1 SGHVS and CDR2 FQNEAQ. The CDR3 region has the DNA TGTGCCAGCAGCCAGCAGGGCGTCGGCACCATATATTTT. Its protein is CASSQQGVGTIYF.

The V gene is TRBV5-1, the J gene TRBJ2-7; 8 positions agree with TRBD2. Germline CDR1 is SGHRS and CDR2 is YFSETQ. CDR3 length: 16 amino acids. V shed 1 base, J shed 1 base, and the junction held 7 bases outside the gene matches. In DNA, the CDR3 is TGCGCCAGCAGCTTGTGGGCTAGCGGGCTTTCCTACGAGCAGTACTTC. This sequence encodes CASSLWASGLSYEQYF.

CDR3 sequence reads: CASSHLSGSSYNEQFF. The CDR3 DNA is TGCGCCAGCAGCCATTTGAGCGGGAGCTCCTACAATGAGCAGTTCTTC. The V call is TRBV4-1, the J call TRBJ2-1; 8 positions match TRBD2. V shed 3 bases and J 0 bases; nucleotides not matched to a gene: 4. Germline loops: CDR1 MGHRA, CDR2 YSYEKL. CDR3 size: 16 residues.

The chain carries TRBV15 and TRBJ2-1, with 11 bases matching TRBD2. Germline-derived CDR1 and CDR2 are LNHNV and YYDKDF (reference sequence). This CDR3 is 18 amino acids long. Trimming removed 4 bases from V and 8 bases from J; junction bases left unmatched: 16. The CDR3 region has the DNA TGTGCCACCAGCAAGTCACTTGGGGCTAGCGGGGGGAAGGATGAGCAGTTCTTC. This gives the protein CATSKSLGASGGKDEQFF.

The CDR3 loop is CASSLGWAGRGNQPQHF. The CDR3 DNA follows: TGTGCCAGCAGCTTAGGGTGGGCAGGCCGGGGCAATCAGCCCCAGCATTTT. The V call is TRBV7-9, the J call TRBJ1-5; D is unclear. Trimming shortened V by 1 base and J by 2 bases, and 15 bases separated the two germline ends. Germline V CDR1 and CDR2: SEHNR, FQNEAQ (reference sequence). CDR3 size: 17 residues.

The chain recombines TRBV19 with TRBJ2-2; D gene unclear. Per the germline V gene, CDR1 is LNHDA and CDR2 is SQIVND (reference sequence). This CDR3 comprises 15 residues. Trimming removed 3 bases from V and 4 bases from J, with 12 bases in between. The CDR3 protein is CASSMSESVTGELFF. CDR3 DNA: TGTGCCAGTAGTATGTCGGAGTCGGTCACCGGGGAGCTGTTTTTT.

This sequence joins TRBV12-3 or TRBV12-4 and TRBJ1-1; D is perhaps TRBD1 (6 bases). V shed 3 bases and J shed 1 base, with 6 bases lying between them. The CDR3 totals 13 residues. CDR3 DNA: TGTGCCAGCAGTTTCAGGGGGAACACTGAAGCTTTCTTT. It is translated as CASSFRGNTEAFF.

This chain connects TRBV6-6 to TRBJ1-2, with 7 positions matching TRBD1. The CDR3 is made up of 12 amino acids. Germline CDR1 and CDR2: MNHNY and SVGAGI (reference sequence). V trimming: 5 bases; J trimming: 8 bases; junction bases outside the gene matches: 5. For the CDR3, the DNA is TGTGCCAGCAGTGGAGGGGGCAGCGGCTACACCTTC. It specifies CASSGGGSGYTF.

The chain couples TRBV10-3 to TRBJ2-3, with 9 positions matching TRBD2. J lost 2 bases, V lost 11 bases, and 23 bases had no gene match. Germline V lookup: CDR1 ENHRY, CDR2 SYGVKD. The length of the CDR3 is 19 residues. The CDR3: CAAIPGQPPSGAATDTQYF. DNA of the CDR3: TGTGCCGCGATACCGGGACAGCCGCCTAGCGGGGCTGCCACAGATACGCAGTATTTT.

V is TRBV28 and J is TRBJ2-1; D gene unclear. The V end lost 6 bases, the J end lost 15 bases, and 21 bases lay between the germline ends. Germline lookup yields CDR1 MDHEN and CDR2 SYDVKM. CDR3 length equals 13 residues. In DNA, the CDR3 is TGTGCCAGCAGCGCCCGCAGTGCGTCCGAGACGTTCTTC. Its translation is CASSARSASETFF.

The rearrangement joins TRBV27 to TRBJ1-1; D is ambiguous. The CDR3 has 13 residues. Trimming took off 2 bases at V and 3 bases at J, with 7 bases between the two ends. CDR1 is MNHEY, CDR2 SMNVEV, per germline (reference sequence). The CDR3 DNA is TGTGCCAGCAGTTTAACCGGGGACACTGAAGCTTTCTTT. This encodes CASSLTGDTEAFF.

V usage is TRBV3-1 (or the pseudogene TRBV3-2) and J usage is TRBJ2-1; D ambiguous. The CDR3 has 15 residues. Trimming stripped 4 bases from V and 4 bases from J, with 14 bases between. The germline CDR1 and CDR2 sequences are LGHDT and YNNKEL (reference sequence). The CDR3 coding sequence is TGTGCCAGCAGCCGCAACGTACGGATTTACAATGAGCAGTTCTTC. Its translation: CASSRNVRIYNEQFF.